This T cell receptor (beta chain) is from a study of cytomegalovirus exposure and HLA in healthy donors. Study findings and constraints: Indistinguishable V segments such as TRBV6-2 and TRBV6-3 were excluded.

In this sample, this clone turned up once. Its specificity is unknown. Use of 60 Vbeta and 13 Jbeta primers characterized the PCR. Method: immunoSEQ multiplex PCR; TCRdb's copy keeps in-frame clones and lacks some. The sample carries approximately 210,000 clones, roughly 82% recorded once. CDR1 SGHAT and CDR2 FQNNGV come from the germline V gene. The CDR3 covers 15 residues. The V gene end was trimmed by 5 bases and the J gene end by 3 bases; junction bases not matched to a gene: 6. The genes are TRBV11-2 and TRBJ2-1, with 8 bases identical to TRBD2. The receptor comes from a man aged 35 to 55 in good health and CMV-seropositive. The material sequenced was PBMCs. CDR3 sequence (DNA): TGTGCCAGCAGCACAGCGGGAGAGAGCTACAATGAGCAGTTCTTC. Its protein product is CASSTAGESYNEQFF.